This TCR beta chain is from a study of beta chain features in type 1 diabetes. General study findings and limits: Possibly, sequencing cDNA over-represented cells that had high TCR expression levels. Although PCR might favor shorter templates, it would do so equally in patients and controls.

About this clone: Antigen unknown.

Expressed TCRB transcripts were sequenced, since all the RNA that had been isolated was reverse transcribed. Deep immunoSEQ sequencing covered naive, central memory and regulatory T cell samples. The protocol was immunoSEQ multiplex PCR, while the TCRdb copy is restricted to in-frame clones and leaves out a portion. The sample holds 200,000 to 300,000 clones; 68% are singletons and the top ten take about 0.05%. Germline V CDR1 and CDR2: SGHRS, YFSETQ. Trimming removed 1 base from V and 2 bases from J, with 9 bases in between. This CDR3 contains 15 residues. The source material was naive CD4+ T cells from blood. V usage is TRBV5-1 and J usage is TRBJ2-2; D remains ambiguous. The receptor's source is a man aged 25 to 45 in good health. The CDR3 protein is CASSLTAINTGELFF. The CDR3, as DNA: TGCGCCAGCAGCTTGACAGCGATAAACACCGGGGAGCTGTTTTTT.